The 10 T cell receptor gamma chains below all came from one sample that was sequenced in a study of in vitro expanded adult blood gammadelta T cells. The antigens for these receptors are not known. The treatment: AbnobaViscum Pini, a non-fermented European mistletoe (Viscum album, pine host) extract drug, around 980 ug/mL. FACS sorting after expansion isolated live CD3+ TCRgammadelta+ Vgamma9+ Vdelta2+ T cells. AbnobaViscum P at around 1,000 ug/mL was applied to PBMC for one day, followed by three washes. Expansion lasted about 14 days, and IL-2 was replenished every 3 to 4 days. TCRdb reprocessed the 5' RACE reads using CATT. The sample includes approximately 250 gamma-chain clones, 7.9% of them seen just once. Here the sequenced sample was gamma-delta T cells from peripheral blood expanded in culture, taken from an in vitro culture stimulated with Abnoba P. Source of these receptors: an adult in good health.

This clone is large within its sample. This may stem from a read error, because a much larger clone lies one nucleotide away. Other DNA sequences in the same sample also yield this CDR3. The rearrangement joins TRGV9 to TRGJP. The CDR3 totals 16 residues. The germline gives CDR1 GITISATS, CDR2 ISYDGTV (reference sequence). V shed 0 bases and J 5 bases; nucleotides not matched to a gene: 1. CDR3 loop: CALWEVKELGKKIKVF. The CDR3 nucleotides are TGTGCCTTGTGGGAGGTGAAAGAGTTGGGCAAAAAAATCAAGGTATTT.

By share of the sample, this clone is large. Other DNA sequences in this specimen translate into the identical CDR3. The V gene is TRGV9, the J gene TRGJP. Germline V gene data show CDR1 as GITISATS and CDR2 as ISYDGTV (reference sequence). The CDR3 contains 16 residues. The trim removed 0 bases at V and 9 bases at J, leaving 5 bases unmatched. The CDR3 nucleotides read TGTGCCTTGTGGGAGGTGCTTGGGTTGGGCAAAAAAATCAAGGTATTT. The encoded protein is CALWEVLGLGKKIKVF.

The chain employs TRGV9 and TRGJP. This CDR3 comprises 15 residues. Losses at the gene ends were 2 bases for V and 8 bases for J; bases not matched to a gene: 3. Germline V gives CDR1 GITISATS, CDR2 ISYDGTV (reference sequence). CDR3 sequence reads: CALWEEQLGKKIKVF. The CDR3 DNA follows: TGTGCCTTGTGGGAGGAACAGTTGGGCAAAAAAATCAAGGTATTT.

In this sample, this clone turned up a few times. Only one base separates this from a far larger clonotype, so it likely reflects a read error. The gene calls are TRGV10 and TRGJ1 or TRGJ2. TRGV10 is given ORF status, its function remaining uncertain. The CDR3 consists of 10 residues. After removal of 9 bases from V and 5 bases from J, the junction contained 2 bases not matched to a gene. The CDR3 bases are TGTGCTGCGTGTGATTATAAGAAACTCTTT. Its translation: CAACDYKKLF.

This clone is termed large. This CDR3 is also generated by other DNA sequences in the sample. The V gene is TRGV9, the J gene TRGJP. J gave up 6 bases and V 1 base, and 3 bases lay outside the gene matches. There are 16 residues in the CDR3. CDR1 and CDR2 (germline): GITISATS, ISYDGTV (reference sequence). Here the CDR3 reads CALWEVVELGKKIKVF. CDR3 DNA sequence: TGTGCCTTGTGGGAGGTAGTAGAGTTGGGCAAAAAAATCAAGGTATTT.

Sample share makes this clone large. In DNA form, the CDR3 reads TGTGCCTTGTGGGATATGGAAGGGTTGGGCAAAAAAATCAAGGTATTT. Its translation: CALWDMEGLGKKIKVF. The chain links TRGV9 to TRGJP. Germline CDR1 is GITISATS and CDR2 is ISYDGTV (reference sequence). The CDR3 runs 16 residues. J was trimmed by 9 bases and V by 4 bases; bases with no gene match: 9.

This clone rates as large (0.1 to 1%). This chain connects TRGV9 to TRGJP. The CDR3 sequence is 19 residues long. V was pared by 1 base and J by 9 bases, with 15 bases of the junction left unmatched. Germline values: CDR1 GITISATS, CDR2 ISYDGTV (reference sequence). For the CDR3, the DNA is TGTGCCTTGTGGGAGGTACCCCTCGGGGGGACGTTGGGCAAAAAAATCAAGGTATTT. Amino acids: CALWEVPLGGTLGKKIKVF.

This clone is categorized as large. This sample also contains other DNA sequences that code for the same CDR3. V gene TRGV9 combines with J gene TRGJP. This CDR3 is 17 amino acids long. Germline loops: CDR1 GITISATS, CDR2 ISYDGTV (reference sequence). V shed 2 bases, J shed 4 bases, and the junction held 5 bases outside the gene matches. The CDR3 bases are TGTGCCTTGTGGGAGGGACGACAAGAGTTGGGCAAAAAAATCAAGGTATTT. Encoded protein: CALWEGRQELGKKIKVF.

This clone is large. The chain joins TRGV9 to TRGJP. Germline V gene lookup returns CDR1 GITISATS and CDR2 ISYDGTV (reference sequence). V lost 0 bases and J lost 5; bases outside the gene matches: 4. The CDR3 is made up of 17 amino acids. The CDR3 coding sequence is TGTGCCTTGTGGGAGGTGCGAAAAGAGTTGGGCAAAAAAATCAAGGTATTT. This sequence encodes CALWEVRKELGKKIKVF.

By sample share, this clone is hyperexpanded (1% or more). This sample also contains other DNA sequences that code for the same CDR3. The chain couples TRGV9 to TRGJP. This CDR3 comprises 16 residues. CDR1 is GITISATS and CDR2 is ISYDGTV in the germline V gene (reference sequence). J lost 5 bases, V lost 1 base, and 2 bases had no gene match. This chain's CDR3 is CALWEVKELGKKIKVF. DNA of the CDR3: TGTGCCTTGTGGGAGGTTAAAGAGTTGGGCAAAAAAATCAAGGTATTT.